This T cell receptor (beta chain) stems from a study of beta chain features in type 1 diabetes (dated by TCRdb to 2017 to 2018). Looking at the study overall: Mean age, gender distribution, total cell number and subset yield were not different between patients and healthy donors. A total of some 110 million sorted cells were examined across all samples, and the number of cells per subset was strongly correlated with RNA yield. Naive and central memory subsets were obtained from all 30 or so donors, but regulatory and stem cell-like memory subsets were isolated from only 8 patients and roughly eight healthy donors. The study compared the TCRB repertoires of sorted circulating CD4+ T cell subsets in recently diagnosed type 1 diabetes patients with those in matched healthy donors.

All of the isolated RNA was reverse transcribed with the High Capacity cDNA Reverse Transcription Kit, so expressed TCRB transcripts were sequenced. Naive, central memory and regulatory T cell samples underwent deep immunoSEQ sequencing, averaging about 3.57 million total reads per sample. After sorted cells were lysed in RLT buffer, RNA was extracted with DNase-treated RNeasy Micro or Mini kits, with the choice depending on cell number. To prevent cross-contamination, every cell subset was processed on its own, while patient and healthy donor samples were processed together. The immunoSEQ multiplex PCR was used to amplify TCRB sequences from cDNA, generating 87-bp fragments that spanned the CDR3 region. The amplicons were sequenced using the Illumina HiSeq platform. The published analysis was carried out like this. PCR bias was corrected computationally using synthetic template baselines, and reads within Hamming distance 2 were collapsed, with unmergeable singletons discarded. By aligning reads against IMGT, V, D and J genes, CDR3 length, and insertions or deletions at six rearrangement sites were assigned. Within each subset, clonotype counts were normalized to the number of sorted cells before true diversity and Gini coefficients were calculated with the tcR R package. The overlap coefficient, calculated on TCRB nucleotide sequences, was used to measure repertoire sharing. Out-of-frame TCRB sequences from naive cells were analyzed to stand in for the pre-selection repertoire. Entries here come from immuneACCESS through TCRdb and include only in-frame sequences with V and J called. Some clones fail to appear in such tables; in the studies checked, an unresolved V gene covers under half of the shortfall, and the cause of the remainder is unknown. V and J calls and clone size are given by that table; D and trimming were obtained from the DNA. The sample includes hundreds of thousands of clones, with roughly 15% observed a single time. Of the sample, 0.093% falls within the top ten clones.

Overall study results and their limits: At VDJ recombination sites, patients with type 1 diabetes made fewer insertions and deleted more nucleotides, a pattern implying thymic rearrangement abnormalities. Because the HLA sub-analyses included only small numbers of individuals, any influence of HLA type on TCRB rearrangement was left unresolved. PCR might favor shorter templates, but patient and control samples were amplified and corrected together, so any skew would affect both groups equally. Sequencing cDNA rather than genomic DNA could over-represent highly expressing activated cells, although activation and CD3 levels did not differ between groups. Naive, central memory and regulatory TCRB repertoires appeared to be more similar among patients than among healthy donors. In all four CD4+ subsets, TCRB CDR3 length was moderately but significantly shorter in type 1 diabetes patients.

CDR1 and CDR2 are drawn from the germline V gene: SGHNT, YENEEA. The germline ends are 9 bases apart after V is trimmed by 3 bases and J by 4 bases. Reading from cysteine to phenylalanine, the CDR3 counts 14 amino acids. CDR3 DNA only is kept here, 42 bases in frame from base 1. Only a few counts were recorded for this clone. Its antigen is currently not known. Base qualities are not provided; no much larger clone lies one nucleotide away. From each donor, a single peripheral blood sample of about 110 mL on average was drawn into heparinised tubes. Using a panel that included CD45RO, CCR7, CD25, CD127, CD95 and CD27, naive, central memory, regulatory and stem cell-like memory CD4+ T cells were sorted on a BD FACSAria II. Purity was above 95% for every sorted population. PBMCs were separated immediately by Lymphoprep density gradient centrifugation and were stained directly, without being cultured. So that batch effects would be minimized, each experiment stained and sorted samples in pairs, pairing one healthy donor with one patient.

The sequencing sample was made of naive CD4+ T cells from blood. The sample's cell subset or site label is to be understood as: true naive CD4+ T cells. The clonotype originates from a man aged 18-30 years in good health. In this chain, TRBV11-3 is recombined with TRBJ2-2; a confident D gene designation cannot be given. In nucleotides, the sequence is TGTGCCAGCAGCTTTGAGTTTTCCACCGGGGAGCTGTTTTTT. Its amino acids are CASSFEFSTGELFF.